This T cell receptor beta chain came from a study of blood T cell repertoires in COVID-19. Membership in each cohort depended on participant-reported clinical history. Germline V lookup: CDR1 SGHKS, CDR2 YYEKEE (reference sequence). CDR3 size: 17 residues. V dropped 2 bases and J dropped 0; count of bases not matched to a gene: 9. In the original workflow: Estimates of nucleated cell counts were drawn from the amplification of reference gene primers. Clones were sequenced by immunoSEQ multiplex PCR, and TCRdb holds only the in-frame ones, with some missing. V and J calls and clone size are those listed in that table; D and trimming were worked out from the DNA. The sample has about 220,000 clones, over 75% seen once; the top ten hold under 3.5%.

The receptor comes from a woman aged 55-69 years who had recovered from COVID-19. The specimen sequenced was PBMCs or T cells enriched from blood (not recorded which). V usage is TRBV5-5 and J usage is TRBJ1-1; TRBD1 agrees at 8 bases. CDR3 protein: CASSFHQGAAMNTEAFF. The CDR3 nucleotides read TGTGCCAGCAGCTTTCATCAGGGGGCGGCCATGAACACTGAAGCTTTCTTT.